This T cell receptor (beta chain) was documented in a study of T cell responses to AZD1222 COVID-19 vaccine. Study-wide background: Analysis merged second doses at about 4 or about 12 weeks.

The protocol was immunoSEQ multiplex PCR, while the TCRdb copy is restricted to in-frame clones and leaves out a portion. This table has about 120,000 clones, approximately 92% appearing once. The study, taken as a whole, reports: Donors in the cohort were predominantly white British and more often female, and clonal diversity was possibly underestimated. Vaccine-related CD4 TCRs covered spike, predominating at 160-218 and 743-854.

The germline gives CDR1 SEHNR, CDR2 FQNEAQ (reference sequence). This CDR3 region has 15 residues. The V and J ends lost 4 bases and 4 bases, in that order; junction bases with no gene match: 6. On this clone itself: Its antigen remains unidentified.

J is TRBJ1-2 and V is TRBV7-9; 10 bases match TRBD1. This sample comprised peripheral blood, obtained on day 0 of AZD1222 vaccination. The origin of this receptor is an adult in good health. The CDR3 here is CASSSGTGDTYGYTF. The CDR3 coding sequence is TGTGCCAGCAGCTCCGGGACAGGGGATACCTATGGCTACACCTTC.